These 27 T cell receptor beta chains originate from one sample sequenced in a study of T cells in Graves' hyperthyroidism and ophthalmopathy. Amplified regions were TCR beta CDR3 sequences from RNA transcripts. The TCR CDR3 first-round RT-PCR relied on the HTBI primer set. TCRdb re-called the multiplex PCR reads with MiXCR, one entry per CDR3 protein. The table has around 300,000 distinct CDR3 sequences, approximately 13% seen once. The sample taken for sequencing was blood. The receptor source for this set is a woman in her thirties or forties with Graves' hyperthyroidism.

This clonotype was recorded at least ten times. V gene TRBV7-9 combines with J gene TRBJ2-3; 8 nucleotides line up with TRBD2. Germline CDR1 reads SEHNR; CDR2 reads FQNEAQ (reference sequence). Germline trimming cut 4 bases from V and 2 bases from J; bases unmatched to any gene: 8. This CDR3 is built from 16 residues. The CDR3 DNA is TGTGCCAGCAGCTCCGATGGCGGGAGGATCACAGATACGCAGTATTTT. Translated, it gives CASSSDGGRITDTQYF.

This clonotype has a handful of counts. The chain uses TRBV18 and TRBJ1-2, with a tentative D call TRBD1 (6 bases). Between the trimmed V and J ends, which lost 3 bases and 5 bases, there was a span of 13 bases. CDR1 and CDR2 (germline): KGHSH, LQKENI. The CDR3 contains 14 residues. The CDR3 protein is CASSPAQGVYGYTF. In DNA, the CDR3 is TGTGCCAGCTCACCGGCACAGGGCGTGTATGGCTACACCTTC.

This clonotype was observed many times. The CDR3 nucleotides are TGTGCCAGCAGTGAAGGAGGGGATGGCTACACCTTC. This translates into CASSEGGDGYTF. J is TRBJ1-2 and V is TRBV6-1; possibly TRBD1 for D (5 bases). V lost 1 base to trimming and J lost 6 bases, with 6 bases between them. The CDR3 is made up of 12 amino acids. Per germline, CDR1 MNHNS and CDR2 SASEGT.

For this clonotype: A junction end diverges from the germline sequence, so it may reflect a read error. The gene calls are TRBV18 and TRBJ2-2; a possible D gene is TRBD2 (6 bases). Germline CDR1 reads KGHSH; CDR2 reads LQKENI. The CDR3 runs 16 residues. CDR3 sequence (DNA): TGTGCCAACTCACCACCGGAGACTAGACGAACCGGGGAGCTGTTTTTT. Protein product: CANSPPETRRTGELFF.

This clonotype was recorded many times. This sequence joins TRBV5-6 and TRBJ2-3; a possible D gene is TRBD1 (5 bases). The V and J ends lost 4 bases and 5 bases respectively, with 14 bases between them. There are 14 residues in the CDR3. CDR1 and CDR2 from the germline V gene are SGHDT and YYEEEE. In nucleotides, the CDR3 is TGTGCCAGCAGCGCAGGACATTTCGGAGATACGCAGTATTTT. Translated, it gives CASSAGHFGDTQYF.

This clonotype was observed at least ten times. The CDR3 protein is CASRPGGRGEQFF. CDR3 in DNA: TGTGCCAGCAGACCAGGCGGACGGGGTGAGCAGTTCTTC. The chain uses TRBV6-1 and TRBJ2-1; the D gene is possibly TRBD2 (5 bases). This CDR3 comprises 13 residues. Germline V gene data show CDR1 as MNHNS and CDR2 as SASEGT. Trimming removed 6 bases from V and 9 bases from J, with 15 bases in between.

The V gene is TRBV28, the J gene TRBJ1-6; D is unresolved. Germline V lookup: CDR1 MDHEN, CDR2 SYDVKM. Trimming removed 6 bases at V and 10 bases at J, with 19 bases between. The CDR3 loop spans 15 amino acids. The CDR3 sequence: CASRTRFPSASPLHF. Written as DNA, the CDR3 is TGTGCCAGCAGGACGAGATTTCCTTCTGCATCACCCCTCCACTTT.

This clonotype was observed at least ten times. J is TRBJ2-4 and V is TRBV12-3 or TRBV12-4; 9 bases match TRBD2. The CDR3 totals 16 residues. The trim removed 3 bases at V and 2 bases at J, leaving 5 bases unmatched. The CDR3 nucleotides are TGTGCCAGCAGTTTGGCACTAGCGGGTACCAAAAACATTCAGTACTTC. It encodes CASSLALAGTKNIQYF.

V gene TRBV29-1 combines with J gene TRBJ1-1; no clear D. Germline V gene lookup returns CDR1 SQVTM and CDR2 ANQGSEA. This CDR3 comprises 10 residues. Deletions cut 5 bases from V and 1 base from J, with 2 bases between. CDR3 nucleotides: TGCAGCGTTTCGAACACTGAAGCTTTCTTT. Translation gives CSVSNTEAFF.

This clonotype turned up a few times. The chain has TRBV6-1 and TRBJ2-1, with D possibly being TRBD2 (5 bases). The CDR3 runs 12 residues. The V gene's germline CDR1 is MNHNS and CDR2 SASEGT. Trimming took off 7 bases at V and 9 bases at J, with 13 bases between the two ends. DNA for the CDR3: TGTGCCAGCACAAGGACTCTGCTTGAGCAGTTCTTC. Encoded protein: CASTRTLLEQFF.

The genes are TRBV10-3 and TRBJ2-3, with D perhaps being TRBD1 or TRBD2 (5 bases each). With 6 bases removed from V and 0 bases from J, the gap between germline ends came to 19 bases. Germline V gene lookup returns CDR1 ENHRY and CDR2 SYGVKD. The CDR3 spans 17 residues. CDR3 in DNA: TGTGCCATCAGCACCTCTCGAGGGGAAGGTAGCACAGATACGCAGTATTTT. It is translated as CAISTSRGEGSTDTQYF.

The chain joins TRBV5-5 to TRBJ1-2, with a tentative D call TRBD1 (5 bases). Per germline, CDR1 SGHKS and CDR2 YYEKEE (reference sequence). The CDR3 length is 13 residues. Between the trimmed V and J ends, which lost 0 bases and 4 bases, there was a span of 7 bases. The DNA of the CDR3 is TGTGCCAGCAGCTTGGAAGGGGTCTATGGCTACACCTTC. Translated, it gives CASSLEGVYGYTF.

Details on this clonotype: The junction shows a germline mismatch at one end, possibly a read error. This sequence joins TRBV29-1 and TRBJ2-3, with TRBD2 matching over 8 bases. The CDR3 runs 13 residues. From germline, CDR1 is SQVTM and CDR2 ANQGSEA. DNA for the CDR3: TGCGGCGTTGAGAGCGGGAGTCAAGATACGCAGTATTTT. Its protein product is CGVESGSQDTQYF.

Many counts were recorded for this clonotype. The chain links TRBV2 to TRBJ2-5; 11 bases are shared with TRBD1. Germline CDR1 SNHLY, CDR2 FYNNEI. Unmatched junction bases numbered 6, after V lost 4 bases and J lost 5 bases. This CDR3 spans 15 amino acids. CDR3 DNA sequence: TGTGCCAGCAGTGGGAGGACAGGGGGCCATGAGACCCAGTACTTC. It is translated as CASSGRTGGHETQYF.

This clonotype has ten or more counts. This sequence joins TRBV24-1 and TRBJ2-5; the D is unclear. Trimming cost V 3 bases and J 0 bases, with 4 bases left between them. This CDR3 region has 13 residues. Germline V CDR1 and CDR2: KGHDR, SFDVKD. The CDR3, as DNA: TGTGCCACCAGTGATATCCACCAAGAGACCCAGTACTTC. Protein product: CATSDIHQETQYF.

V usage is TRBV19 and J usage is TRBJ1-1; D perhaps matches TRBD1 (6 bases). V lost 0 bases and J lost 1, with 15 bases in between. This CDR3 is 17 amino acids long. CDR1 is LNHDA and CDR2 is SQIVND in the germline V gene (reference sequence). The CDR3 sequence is CASSIEPLGQQNTEAFF. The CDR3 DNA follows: TGTGCCAGTAGTATAGAACCCCTAGGACAGCAGAACACTGAAGCTTTCTTT.

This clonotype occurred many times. CDR3 coding DNA: TGTGCCAGCAATCGAGTTAGCAATCAGCCCCAGCATTTT. It specifies CASNRVSNQPQHF. This sequence joins TRBV6-1 and TRBJ1-5; D is ambiguous. In germline, CDR1 is MNHNS, CDR2 SASEGT. Trimming removed 7 bases at V and 0 bases at J, with 7 bases between. The CDR3 contains 13 residues.

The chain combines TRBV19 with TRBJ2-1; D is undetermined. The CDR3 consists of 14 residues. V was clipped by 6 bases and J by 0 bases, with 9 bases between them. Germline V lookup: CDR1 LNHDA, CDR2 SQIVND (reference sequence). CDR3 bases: TGTGCCAGTAGGACCCACAGCTCCTACAATGAGCAGTTCTTC. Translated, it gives CASRTHSSYNEQFF.

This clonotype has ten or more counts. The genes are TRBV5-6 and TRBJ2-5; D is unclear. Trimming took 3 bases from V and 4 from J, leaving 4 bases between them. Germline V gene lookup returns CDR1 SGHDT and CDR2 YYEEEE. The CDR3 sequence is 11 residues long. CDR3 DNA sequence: TGTGCCAGCAGCTCCGGAGAGACCCAGTACTTC. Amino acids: CASSSGETQYF.

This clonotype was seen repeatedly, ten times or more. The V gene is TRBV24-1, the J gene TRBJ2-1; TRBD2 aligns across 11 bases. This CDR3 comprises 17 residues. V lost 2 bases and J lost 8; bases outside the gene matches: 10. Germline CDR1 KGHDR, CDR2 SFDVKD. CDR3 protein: CATSDSVAGGSLDEQFF. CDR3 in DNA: TGTGCCACCAGTGATTCCGTAGCGGGAGGGTCCTTGGATGAGCAGTTCTTC.

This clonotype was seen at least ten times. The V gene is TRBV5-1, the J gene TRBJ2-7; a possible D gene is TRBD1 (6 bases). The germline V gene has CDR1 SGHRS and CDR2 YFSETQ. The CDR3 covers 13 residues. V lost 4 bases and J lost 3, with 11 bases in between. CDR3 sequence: CASSARGNYEQYF. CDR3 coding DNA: TGCGCCAGCAGCGCCAGGGGTAACTACGAGCAGTACTTC.

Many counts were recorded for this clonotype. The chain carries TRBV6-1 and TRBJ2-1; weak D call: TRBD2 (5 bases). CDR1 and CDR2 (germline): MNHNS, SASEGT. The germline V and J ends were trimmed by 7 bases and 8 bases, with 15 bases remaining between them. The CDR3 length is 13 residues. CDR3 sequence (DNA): TGTGCCAGCACCCACCGGGGTGGGGATGAGCAGTTCTTC. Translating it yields CASTHRGGDEQFF.

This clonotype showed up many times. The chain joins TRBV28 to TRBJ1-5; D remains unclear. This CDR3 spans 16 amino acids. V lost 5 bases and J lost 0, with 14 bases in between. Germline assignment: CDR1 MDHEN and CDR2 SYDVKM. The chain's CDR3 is CASSTPQEYSNQPQHF. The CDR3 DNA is TGTGCCAGCAGTACGCCCCAAGAGTATAGCAATCAGCCCCAGCATTTT.

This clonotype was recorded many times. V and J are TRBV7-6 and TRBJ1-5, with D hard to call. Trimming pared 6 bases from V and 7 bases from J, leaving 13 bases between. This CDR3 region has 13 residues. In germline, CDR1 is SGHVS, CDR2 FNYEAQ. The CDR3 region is CASSRGEGQPQHF. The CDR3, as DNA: TGTGCCAGCAGTCGGGGTGAAGGGCAGCCCCAGCATTTT.

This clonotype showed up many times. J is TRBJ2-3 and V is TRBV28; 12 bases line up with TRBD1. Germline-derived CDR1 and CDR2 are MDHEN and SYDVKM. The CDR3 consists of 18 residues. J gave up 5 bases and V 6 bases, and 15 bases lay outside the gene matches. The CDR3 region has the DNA TGTGCCAGCAGCCGCCCGGGACAGGGGGCAGAAGACGGAGATACGCAGTATTTT. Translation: CASSRPGQGAEDGDTQYF.

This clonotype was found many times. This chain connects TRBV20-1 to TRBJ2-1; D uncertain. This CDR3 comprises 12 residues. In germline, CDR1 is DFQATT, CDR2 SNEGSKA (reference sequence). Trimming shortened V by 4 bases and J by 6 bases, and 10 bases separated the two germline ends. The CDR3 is CSATEVRNEQFF. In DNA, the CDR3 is TGCAGTGCTACTGAGGTTCGCAATGAGCAGTTCTTC.

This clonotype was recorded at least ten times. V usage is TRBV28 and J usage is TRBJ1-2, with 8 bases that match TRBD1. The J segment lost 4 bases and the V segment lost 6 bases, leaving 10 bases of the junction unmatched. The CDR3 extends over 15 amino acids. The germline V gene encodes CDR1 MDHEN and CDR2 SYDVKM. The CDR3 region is CASSPTGDLSYGYTF. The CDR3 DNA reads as TGTGCCAGCAGCCCGACAGGGGATCTAAGCTATGGCTACACCTTC.